The T cell receptor (beta chain) under discussion was sequenced for a study of blood T cell repertoires in COVID-19. Turning to the study itself: Some COVID-19 samples were acute and others convalescent; all came from the United States, Italy and Spain. PBMCs, B-cell-depleted T cells, or T cells were the source of the cDNA or gDNA that made up the material.

As processed by the authors: Amplified reference gene primers provided the basis for estimating nucleated cell counts. Data came from immunoSEQ multiplex PCR; TCRdb stores just in-frame clones and leaves some out. V, J and clone size reflect that table, while D and trimming were determined from the DNA. This table has some 310,000 clones, 85% to 90% appearing once. Enrolment of Seattle patients took place during active infection, and they were followed longitudinally. CDR1 and CDR2 (germline): MRHNA, SNTAGT. This CDR3 has 15 amino acids. V was cut by 7 bases and J by 6 bases, with 16 bases left in between.

The TCR comes from a woman in her twenties or thirties with COVID-19, enrolled during active disease. Source material: peripheral blood. The rearrangement uses TRBV6-4 and TRBJ1-6; D perhaps matches TRBD1 (6 bases). The CDR3 nucleotides read TGTGCCAGCAAGGACAGTTCCACCCTTAATTCACCCCTCCACTTT. Translating gives CASKDSSTLNSPLHF.